One and the same sample provided the 2 T cell receptor beta chains below, sequenced in a study of blood T cell repertoires in COVID-19. Generated by immunoSEQ multiplex PCR, the TCRdb table keeps only in-frame clones and is missing some. Seen here are some 300,000 clones, 85% to 90% observed once, and the top ten hold 3.5% to 5%. Specimen: PBMCs or T cells enriched from blood (not recorded which). The receptors were sampled from a man aged 25 to 40 who had recovered from COVID-19.

This clone was detected once. The rearrangement joins TRBV12-3 or TRBV12-4 to TRBJ1-6, with TRBD1 as a possible D gene (6 bases). This CDR3 is 13 amino acids long. The germline V and J ends were trimmed by 8 bases and 5 bases, with 10 bases remaining between them. The CDR3 DNA is TGTGCCAGCTGCGGACAGCATAATTCACCCCTCCACTTT. Its protein product is CASCGQHNSPLHF.

V is TRBV7-2 and J is TRBJ2-5, with a possible D match to TRBD1 (5 bases). Germline CDR1 SGHTA, CDR2 FQGNSA. The V end was cut by 4 bases, the J end by 5 bases, with 17 bases between. There are 15 residues in the CDR3. CDR3 in DNA: TGTGCCAGCAGCTGGTACACAGGAAAATCGGAGACCCAGTACTTC. It yields the protein CASSWYTGKSETQYF.